What follows is one TCR beta chain and its context. The sample originates from a study of blood T cell repertoires in COVID-19. About the study: Acute and convalescent COVID-19 samples came from the United States, Italy and Spain.

The table came from immunoSEQ multiplex PCR; TCRdb's copy has only in-frame clones and leaves some out. The table has around 75,000 clones, 85% to 90% seen once. Trimming removed 6 bases at V and 8 bases at J, with 13 bases between. The germline gives CDR1 MNHEY, CDR2 SVGAGI. The length of the CDR3 is 12 residues. The sequence derives from a man between 50 and 59 years old with acute or convalescent COVID-19. The sample consisted of peripheral blood. The rearrangement joins TRBV6-5 to TRBJ1-2, with D uncertain. CDR3 region: CASRTTTRGYTF. CDR3 DNA sequence: TGTGCCAGCAGAACGACGACTAGAGGCTACACCTTC.